The source of this TCR beta chain is a study of radiation and T cells in renal cell carcinoma. Points on this clone: Its antigen is unidentified.

Study-wide results and limits: No pretreatment tumor biopsies were available for baseline clonotypes.

This CDR3 region has 15 residues. Germline loops: CDR1 MNHEY, CDR2 SMNVEV (reference sequence). Trimming cost V 6 bases and J 0 bases, with 12 bases left between them. Specified time point: blood 4 weeks post-SBRT, at nephrectomy. The treatment was: 15 Gy SBRT to primary tumor, nephrectomy 4 weeks later. This renal cell carcinoma was of the clear cell type. Generated by immunoSEQ multiplex PCR, the TCRdb table keeps only in-frame clones and is missing some. The sample gives 150,000 to 200,000 clones, less than 90% of which show up once; approximately 10% is in the top ten. This TCR was recovered from a woman in her forties or fifties with renal cell carcinoma. Sequences were derived from blood, sampled from a patient whose treatment included radiotherapy and nephrectomy. The chain recombines TRBV27 with TRBJ2-1; D perhaps matches TRBD1 (6 bases). The CDR3 region has the DNA TGTGCCAGCAGCTTCCTGGGGGCCTCCTACAATGAGCAGTTCTTC. Residues: CASSFLGASYNEQFF.